A selection of T cell receptor beta chains follows, all from one sample in a study of T cell responses to AZD1222 COVID-19 vaccine. Profiling relied on immunoSEQ multiplex PCR, and the TCRdb table lists in-frame clones only, not all of them. Of approximately 130,000 clones detected, roughly 93% appear once; the ten largest clones hold about 0.86%. The sample here was peripheral blood, taken on day 0 of AZD1222 vaccination. All receptors come from an adult in good health. CDR3s leave out the opening cysteine and the closing phenylalanine or tryptophan. D genes are given only for firm matches. Clone size, where shown, is once, few, many, or a class for clones that have expanded.

>TRBD1|.|TRBJ1-6|TRBV10-2
ASSEQGRGSSPLH
>.|.|TRBJ1-2|TRBV5-4
ASRPIGWENGYT
>.|.|TRBJ2-3|TRBV7-3
ASSFNGGRDTQY
>TRBD2|.|TRBJ2-5|TRBV12-5
ASGPFLAGGFRETQY
>.|.|TRBJ1-3|TRBV3-1/TRBV3-2
ASSQNSGNTIY
>.|.|TRBJ1-5|TRBV10-3
AISAGGFQPQH
>.|.|TRBJ1-1|TRBV9
ASSAGVGGDTEAF
>.|.|TRBJ1-2|TRBV7-9
ASTRAANYGYT
>.|.|TRBJ1-5|TRBV27
ASSLRSNQPQH
>TRBD2|once|TRBJ2-3|TRBV3-1/TRBV3-2
ASSQELAGVSTDTQY
>.|.|TRBJ2-5|TRBV30
AWSGREKETQY
>.|.|TRBJ1-1|TRBV19
ASSSWDATGAF
>.|.|TRBJ2-1|TRBV6-5
ASFTPYNEQF
>.|.|TRBJ1-1|TRBV7-9
ASSLGQTVNTEAF
>.|.|TRBJ1-6|TRBV4-1
ASSARTGYNSPLH
>.|.|TRBJ2-2|TRBV9
ASSVAAGGVNTGELF
>.|once|TRBJ1-3|TRBV7-9
ASSLVGGSENTIY
>.|.|TRBJ1-2|TRBV6-4
ASSPQAGFYGYT
>.|.|TRBJ1-2|TRBV5-4
ASSTSQGPDGYT
>TRBD2|.|TRBJ2-3|TRBV5-6
ASSSPSGGDTQY
>.|.|TRBJ2-7|TRBV10-3
AISESRDGEQY
>TRBD1|.|TRBJ1-2|TRBV5-1
ASSGRDRDDYGYT
>.|.|TRBJ1-5|TRBV11-2
ASSLAGNQPQH
>TRBD1|.|TRBJ1-6|TRBV10-3
AISKGQHNSPLH
>TRBD1|.|TRBJ1-4|TRBV10-3
ATSRGPGEKLF
>TRBD1|.|TRBJ1-4|TRBV11-2
ASSSGQGGGNEKLF